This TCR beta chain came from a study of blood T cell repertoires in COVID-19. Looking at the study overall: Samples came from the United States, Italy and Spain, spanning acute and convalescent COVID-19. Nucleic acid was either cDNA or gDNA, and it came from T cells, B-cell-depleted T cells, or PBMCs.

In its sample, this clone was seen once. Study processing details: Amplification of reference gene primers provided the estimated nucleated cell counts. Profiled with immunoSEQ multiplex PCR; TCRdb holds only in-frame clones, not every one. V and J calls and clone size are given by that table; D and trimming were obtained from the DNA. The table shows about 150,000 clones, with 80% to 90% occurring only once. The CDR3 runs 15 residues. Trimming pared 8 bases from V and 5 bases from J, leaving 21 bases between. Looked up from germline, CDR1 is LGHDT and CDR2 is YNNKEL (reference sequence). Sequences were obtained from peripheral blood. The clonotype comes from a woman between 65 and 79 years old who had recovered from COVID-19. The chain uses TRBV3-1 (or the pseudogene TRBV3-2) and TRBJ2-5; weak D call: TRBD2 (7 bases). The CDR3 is CASGPGRGQWETQYF. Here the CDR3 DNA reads TGTGCCAGCGGACCGGGGCGGGGGCAGTGGGAGACCCAGTACTTC.